The clone carrying this T cell receptor (beta chain) was counted many times. PCR was performed a second time for 7 to 11 cycles using a sample-barcoded 5' primer and a J-beta primer mix. MiXCR, applied by TCRdb to the 5' RACE reads, yields one record per CDR3 protein. The table records fewer than 800,000 distinct CDR3 sequences, about a third of them present only once. The sample is drawn from a study of blood T cells in healthy people across ages. CDR1 and CDR2 from the germline V gene are SGHVS and FQNEAQ. The CDR3 contains 13 residues. The TCR originated in an elderly woman in good health. The J gene is TRBJ1-5, the V gene TRBV7-8, with 7 bases fitting TRBD1. The sequencing input was blood. The CDR3 nucleotides read TGTGCGGGGACAGAAAATAGCAATCAGCCCCAGCATTTT. This translates into CAGTENSNQPQHF.